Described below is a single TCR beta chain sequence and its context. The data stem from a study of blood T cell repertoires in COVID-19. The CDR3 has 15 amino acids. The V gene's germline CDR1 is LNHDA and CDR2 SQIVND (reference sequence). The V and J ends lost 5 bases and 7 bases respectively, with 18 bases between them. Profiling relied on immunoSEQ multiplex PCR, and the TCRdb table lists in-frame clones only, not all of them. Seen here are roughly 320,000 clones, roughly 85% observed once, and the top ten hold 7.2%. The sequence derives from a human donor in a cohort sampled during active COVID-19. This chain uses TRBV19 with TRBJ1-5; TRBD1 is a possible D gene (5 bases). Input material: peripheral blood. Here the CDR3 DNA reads TGTGCCAGTAGTCCGTGGGACGGTCGGGAGCAGCCCCAGCATTTT. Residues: CASSPWDGREQPQHF.